A few counts support the clone carrying this T cell receptor beta chain. These data originate in a study of blood T cell repertoires in COVID-19. Methods used by the authors: The assay estimated nucleated cells by amplifying reference gene primers. Profiling relied on immunoSEQ multiplex PCR, and the TCRdb table lists in-frame clones only, not all of them. That table is the source of V, J and clone size, and D and trimming were worked out from the DNA. The profile covers about 220,000 clones, with roughly 88% appearing a single time and about 15% taken by the ten largest. Participants spanned ages roughly 18 to 90 years and resided in 24 US areas. Participants' reported clinical history set cohort assignment. With 1 base clipped from V and 4 bases from J, the junction kept 3 bases outside the gene matches. This CDR3 comprises 15 residues. The germline V gene has CDR1 LGHNA and CDR2 YNFKEQ.

The gene calls are TRBV4-2 and TRBJ2-1, with TRBD2 matching 8 bases. The clonotype was recovered from a woman between 45 and 60 years old with acute COVID-19. The source material was PBMCs or T cells enriched from blood (not recorded which). The DNA of the CDR3 is TGTGCCAGCAGCCAAGGCGCTAGCGGGTACAATGAGCAGTTCTTC. Translating gives CASSQGASGYNEQFF.